This entry features one T cell receptor beta chain sequence. Its antigen remains unknown. Germline is not matched at one junction end, which may reflect a read error. The entry originates in a study of glioma-infiltrating T cells. Study-wide findings and caveats: Tissue-blood divergence was below expectation in non-neoplastic patients, above in gliomas. Only very few CDR3 sequences appeared in both tissue and blood.

This CDR3 is built from 16 residues. Germline V lookup: CDR1 ENHRY, CDR2 SYGVKD. Using RNA template, CDR3s of TCR alpha and beta were amplified with iRepertoire arm-PCR. TCRdb redid the calling of the multiplex PCR reads with MiXCR, one entry per CDR3 protein. The repertoire holds approximately 110,000 distinct CDR3 sequences, with 23% as singletons. Sequenced: glioma tissue, nonneoplastic brain tissue, or PBMCs (not recorded which). This sequence was found in a human donor with low-grade glioma or glioblastoma, undergoing nonglioma brain surgery, or in good health (not recorded which). The rearrangement uses TRBV10-3 and TRBJ2-5, with TRBD2 identical over 7 bases. The CDR3 DNA is TGTGCCATCAGTGAGTCGCCAGCGGGGACGCAAGAGACCCAGAACTTC. This codes for CAISESPAGTQETQNF.